The rows below give T cell receptor beta chains drawn from one sample of a study of blood T cell repertoires in COVID-19. Sequenced by immunoSEQ multiplex PCR; TCRdb stores in-frame clones only, minus some. The sample has 250,000 to 300,000 clones, roughly 80% seen once. Material for sequencing was PBMCs or T cells enriched from blood (not recorded which). The receptors stem from a man aged 40-50 years who had been exposed to COVID-19. CDR3s leave out the opening cysteine and the closing phenylalanine or tryptophan. Rows may omit the clone size; those that give it use once, few, many or a size class.

clone size	V gene	J gene	CDR3 protein
.	TRBV2	TRBJ1-1	ASSDGRATEAF
.	TRBV7-9	TRBJ2-3	ASPRPPRYGDTQY
.	TRBV7-6	TRBJ2-6	ASSHRESGANVLT
.	TRBV11-3	TRBJ2-2	ASSSREGGELF
.	TRBV4-1	TRBJ1-2	ASSQARGTGANYGYT
.	TRBV30	TRBJ2-7	AWAPGLAGVSEQY
.	TRBV30	TRBJ1-5	AWRKPIRSNQPQH
.	TRBV4-2	TRBJ2-1	ASSQDEAPNEQF
.	TRBV9	TRBJ1-2	ASSPPDRNYGYT
few	TRBV25-1	TRBJ2-2	ASSARTGIGTGELF
.	TRBV7-9	TRBJ2-7	ASSTGSRFTLSYEQY